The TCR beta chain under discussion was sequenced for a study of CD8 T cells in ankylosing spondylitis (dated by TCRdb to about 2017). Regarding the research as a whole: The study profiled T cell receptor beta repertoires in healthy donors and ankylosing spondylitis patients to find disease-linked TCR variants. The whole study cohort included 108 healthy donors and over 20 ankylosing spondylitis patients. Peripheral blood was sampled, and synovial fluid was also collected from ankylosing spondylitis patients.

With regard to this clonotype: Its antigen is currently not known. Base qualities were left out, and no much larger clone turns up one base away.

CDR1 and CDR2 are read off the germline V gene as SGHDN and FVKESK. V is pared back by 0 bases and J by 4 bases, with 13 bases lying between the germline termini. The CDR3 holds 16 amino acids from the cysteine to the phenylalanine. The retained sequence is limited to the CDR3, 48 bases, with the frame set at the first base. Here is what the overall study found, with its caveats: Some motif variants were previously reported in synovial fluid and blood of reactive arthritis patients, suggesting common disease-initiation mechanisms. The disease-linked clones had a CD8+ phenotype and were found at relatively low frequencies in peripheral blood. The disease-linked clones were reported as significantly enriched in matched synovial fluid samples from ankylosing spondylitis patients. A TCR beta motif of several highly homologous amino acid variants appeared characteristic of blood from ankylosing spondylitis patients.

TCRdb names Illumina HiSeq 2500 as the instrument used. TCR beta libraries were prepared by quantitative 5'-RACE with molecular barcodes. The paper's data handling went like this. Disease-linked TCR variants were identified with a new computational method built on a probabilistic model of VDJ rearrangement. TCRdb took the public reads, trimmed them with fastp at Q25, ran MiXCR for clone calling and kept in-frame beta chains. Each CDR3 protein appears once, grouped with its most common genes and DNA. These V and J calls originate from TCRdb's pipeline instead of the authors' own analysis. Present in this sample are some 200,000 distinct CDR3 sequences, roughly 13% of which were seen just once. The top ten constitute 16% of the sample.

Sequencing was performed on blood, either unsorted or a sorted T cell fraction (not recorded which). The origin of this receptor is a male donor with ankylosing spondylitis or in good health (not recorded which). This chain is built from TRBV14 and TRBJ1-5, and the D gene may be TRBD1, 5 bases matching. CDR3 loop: CASSQDRPGWNQPQHF. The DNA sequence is TGTGCCAGCAGCCAAGATCGGCCAGGGTGGAATCAGCCCCAGCATTTT.